This TCR beta chain derives from a study of Graves' ophthalmopathy and Graves' hyperthyroidism. The CDR3 contains 13 residues. Germline-derived CDR1 and CDR2 are SQVTM and ANQGSEA. V was clipped by 4 bases and J by 2 bases; unmatched bases: 5. Under 3 months in duration, the ophthalmopathy in affected donors had moderate-to-severe activity, CAS ≥3 and NOSPECS ≥4. In this cohort, patients with other autoimmune diseases, uncontrolled infections, pregnancy or lactation were excluded. Each diagnosis was determined on the basis of clinical symptoms, serum thyroxine, TRAb, thyroid ultrasound and orbital computed tomography. The sequenced template was RNA, covering the TCR beta CDR3 region. The workflow started with a first-round RT-PCR run with HTBI primers and then moved on to a second-round multiplex PCR. In TCRdb, the multiplex PCR reads were re-called with MiXCR into one record per CDR3 protein. Among hundreds of thousands of distinct CDR3 sequences listed, about two fifths were seen once.

The rearrangement uses TRBV29-1 and TRBJ2-7; 7 bases align to TRBD1. The sample comprised peripheral blood. The sequence was obtained from an adult man with Graves' ophthalmopathy. This CDR3 reads CSVVTGTAYEQYF. The CDR3 nucleotides read TGCAGCGTTGTCACCGGGACAGCCTACGAGCAGTACTTC.